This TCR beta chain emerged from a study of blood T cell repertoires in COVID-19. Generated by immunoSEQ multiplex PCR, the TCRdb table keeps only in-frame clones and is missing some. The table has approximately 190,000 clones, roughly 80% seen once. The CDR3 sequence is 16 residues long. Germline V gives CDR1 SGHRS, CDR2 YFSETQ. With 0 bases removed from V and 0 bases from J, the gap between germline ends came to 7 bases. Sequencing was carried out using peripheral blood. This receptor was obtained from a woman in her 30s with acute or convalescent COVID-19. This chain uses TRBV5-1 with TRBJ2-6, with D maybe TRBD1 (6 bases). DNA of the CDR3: TGCGCCAGCAGCTTGGGACAGGTCTCTGGGGCCAACGTCCTGACTTTC. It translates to CASSLGQVSGANVLTF.